The sequence of this T cell receptor beta chain was determined in a study of OX40 agonist ivuxolimab in advanced cancers. Study background: Treatment received earlier with anti-PD-1, anti-PD-L1 or anti-CTLA-4 agents was allowed, and around 40% had some.

Clones were sequenced by immunoSEQ multiplex PCR, and TCRdb holds only the in-frame ones, with some missing. The sample has fewer than 70,000 clones; over 75% are singletons. The CDR3 is made up of 15 amino acids. CDR1 is LNHDA, CDR2 SQIVND, per germline (reference sequence). J gave up 6 bases and V 7 bases, and 12 bases lay outside the gene matches. The material sequenced was CD4+ or CD8+ T cells sorted from blood, taken in a trial of the OX40 agonist ivuxolimab. The rearrangement uses TRBV19 and TRBJ2-3, with 8 bases aligning to TRBD1. This TCR came from an adult with an advanced solid tumor such as melanoma, head and neck, liver or kidney cancer. The CDR3 nucleotides read TGTGCCAGTAAAAAAAGGGTGACAGGGGCCGATACGCAGTATTTT. Translation: CASKKRVTGADTQYF.